This TCR beta chain was found in a study of blood T cell repertoires in COVID-19. Study details: The United States, Italy and Spain were the sources of the acute and convalescent COVID-19 samples.

TCRdb keeps only in-frame clones here, not all; method: immunoSEQ multiplex PCR. The profile covers around 200,000 clones, with about four fifths appearing a single time and 8% to 10% taken by the ten largest. Germline V CDR1 and CDR2: SGHRS, YFSETQ. V lost 2 bases, J lost 2 bases, and 7 bases lay in between. The CDR3 has 13 residues. This TCR was sampled from a woman in her forties or fifties with acute or convalescent COVID-19. V usage is TRBV5-1 and J usage is TRBJ2-5, with TRBD1 as a possible D gene (6 bases). Sample: peripheral blood. The chain's CDR3 is CASSLGGQETQYF. Written as DNA, the CDR3 is TGCGCCAGCAGCTTAGGGGGTCAAGAGACCCAGTACTTC.